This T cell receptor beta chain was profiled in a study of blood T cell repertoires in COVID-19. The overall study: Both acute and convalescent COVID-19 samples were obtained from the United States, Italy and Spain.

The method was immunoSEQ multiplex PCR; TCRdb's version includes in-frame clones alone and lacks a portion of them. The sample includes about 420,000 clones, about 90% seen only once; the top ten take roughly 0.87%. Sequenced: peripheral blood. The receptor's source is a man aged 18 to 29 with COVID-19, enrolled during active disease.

CDR3 sequence reads: CASSLGFWPGGMYTEAFF. The CDR3 nucleotides read TGTGCCAGCTCACTGGGGTTCTGGCCAGGGGGGATGTACACTGAAGCTTTCTTT. V and J are TRBV18 and TRBJ1-1; 7 bases map to TRBD1. Germline V gene data show CDR1 as KGHSH and CDR2 as LQKENI. V trimming: 4 bases; J trimming: 3 bases; junction bases outside the gene matches: 17. The CDR3 is 18 amino acids. The variable domain in full, completed from reference TRBV18 and TRBJ1-1, reads NAGVMQNPRHLVRRRGQEARLRCSPMKGHSHVYWYRQLPEEGLKFMVYLQKENIIDESGMPKERFSAEFPKEGPSILRIQQVVRGDSAAYFCASSLGFWPGGMYTEAFFGQGTRLTVV.